This passage covers 23 T cell receptor beta chains from one sample sequenced in a study of OX40 agonist ivuxolimab in advanced cancers. Repertoires were generated with immunoSEQ multiplex PCR, while TCRdb's copy carries only in-frame clones and drops some. The table shows roughly 72,000 clones, with around 85% occurring only once. Sequencing was performed on CD4+ or CD8+ T cells sorted from blood, taken in a trial of the OX40 agonist ivuxolimab. Receptor source: an adult with an advanced solid tumor such as melanoma, head and neck, liver or kidney cancer.

The rearrangement links TRBV5-1 to TRBJ1-1; possible D gene TRBD1, 5 bases. CDR3 length: 12 amino acids. V shed 4 bases and J shed 4 bases, with 8 bases lying between them. Per the germline V gene, CDR1 is SGHRS and CDR2 is YFSETQ. The CDR3 sequence is CASSPGSTEAFF. In DNA, the CDR3 is TGCGCCAGCAGCCCAGGGTCCACTGAAGCTTTCTTT.

Ten or more counts support this clone. The chain links TRBV6-4 to TRBJ2-2; 11 bases align to TRBD2. Germline CDR1 and CDR2: MRHNA and SNTAGT. The V gene end was trimmed by 6 bases and the J gene end by 3 bases; junction bases not matched to a gene: 0. The CDR3 has 14 amino acids. The DNA for the CDR3 is TGTGCCAGCAGACTAGCGGGAGACACCGGGGAGCTGTTTTTT. This translates into CASRLAGDTGELFF.

The gene calls are TRBV10-3 and TRBJ2-2; D is undetermined. The CDR3 loop spans 13 amino acids. Trimming removed 2 bases from V and 3 bases from J, with 4 bases in between. CDR1 is ENHRY and CDR2 is SYGVKD in the germline V gene. The CDR3 reads CAISEEDTGELFF. In DNA, the CDR3 is TGTGCCATCAGTGAGGAGGACACCGGGGAGCTGTTTTTT.

This clone was found once. The V gene is TRBV7-3, the J gene TRBJ2-3; the D is unclear. V was clipped by 1 base and J by 4 bases, with 6 bases between them. Germline CDR1 is SGHTA and CDR2 is FQGTGA. CDR3 size: 13 residues. Written as DNA, the CDR3 is TGTGCCAGCAGCTTAAATATGGCAGATACGCAGTATTTT. Residues: CASSLNMADTQYF.

The chain couples TRBV7-9 to TRBJ2-2, with D perhaps given as TRBD1 or TRBD2 (6 bases each). Germline V gene sequence: CDR1 SEHNR, CDR2 FQNEAQ (reference sequence). V was shortened by 5 bases and J by 7 bases, with 23 bases between the two germline ends. CDR3 length equals 17 residues. The DNA for the CDR3 is TGTGCCAGCAGCGACTTTTACAGGGTCCTGGGAGGCGGGGAGCTGTTTTTT. It is translated as CASSDFYRVLGGGELFF.

The chain joins TRBV19 to TRBJ1-2; 7 nucleotides line up with TRBD1. Germline CDR1 and CDR2: LNHDA and SQIVND (reference sequence). The CDR3 spans 13 residues. J was trimmed by 7 bases and V by 5 bases; bases with no gene match: 7. CDR3 protein: CASSLGQEGGYTF. CDR3 nucleotides: TGTGCCAGTAGTCTTGGACAGGAGGGTGGCTACACCTTC.

This clone turned up a few times. The chain joins TRBV19 to TRBJ1-6, with no clear D. The CDR3 loop spans 13 amino acids. Trimming left V 11 bases short and J 10 bases short, with 18 bases between. Germline CDR1 reads LNHDA; CDR2 reads SQIVND (reference sequence). CDR3 sequence: CACRGARKSPLHF. For the CDR3, the DNA is TGTGCCTGCCGCGGCGCGAGGAAATCACCCCTCCACTTT.

This clone appeared once. V usage is TRBV6-5 and J usage is TRBJ2-3, with a weak D call TRBD2 (6 bases). Trimming cost V 8 bases and J 1 base, with 10 bases left between them. The CDR3 spans 13 residues. The germline gives CDR1 MNHEY, CDR2 SVGAGI. CDR3 amino acids: CASFGGGTDTQYF. The CDR3 DNA reads as TGTGCCAGCTTCGGGGGAGGCACAGATACGCAGTATTTT.

In its sample, this clone ranks as medium-sized (0.01 to 0.1%). The V call is TRBV30, the J call TRBJ1-1; D is ambiguous. The V gene lost 1 base and the J gene lost 12 bases, with 9 bases spanning the gap. This CDR3 contains 10 residues. The germline CDR1 and CDR2 sequences are GTSNPN and SVGIG (reference sequence). Here the CDR3 reads CAWSGPFPFF. The CDR3 DNA sequence: TGTGCCTGGAGTGGCCCTTTCCCTTTCTTT.

This chain links TRBV5-4 with TRBJ2-1; 7 bases fit TRBD1. The CDR3 has 15 residues. V shed 1 base, J shed 2 bases, and the junction held 3 bases outside the gene matches. CDR1 SGHNT and CDR2 YYREEE come from the germline V gene (reference sequence). CDR3 DNA: TGTGCCAGCAGCTTGACAGGGGAACCCTACAATGAGCAGTTCTTC. Protein product: CASSLTGEPYNEQFF. The complete variable domain, with remaining parts taken from reference TRBV5-4 and TRBJ2-1, reads ETGVTQSPTHLIKTRGQQVTLRCSSQSGHNTVSWYQQALGQGPQFIFQYYREEENGRGNFPPRFSGLQFPNYSSELNVNALELDDSALYLCASSLTGEPYNEQFFGPGTRLTVL.

The genes are TRBV7-6 and TRBJ2-2, with a weak D call TRBD1 (5 bases). CDR1 is SGHVS, CDR2 FNYEAQ, per germline. The V gene lost 4 bases and the J gene lost 6 bases, with 18 bases spanning the gap. This CDR3 is 16 amino acids long. The CDR3 loop reads CASSSLRGRFSGELFF. CDR3 sequence (DNA): TGTGCCAGCAGCTCCCTAAGGGGTCGATTTTCCGGGGAGCTGTTTTTT.

The chain has TRBV9 and TRBJ2-1; D is uncertain. Deletions cut 0 bases from V and 5 bases from J, with 21 bases between. CDR3 size: 18 residues. Germline V gene data show CDR1 as SGDLS and CDR2 as YYNGEE. The CDR3 bases are TGTGCCAGCAGCGTAGGTTGGCGGAGACATGATACCGACAATGAGCAGTTCTTC. Translating it yields CASSVGWRRHDTDNEQFF.

V gene TRBV7-2 combines with J gene TRBJ2-1; 12 bases line up with TRBD2. The germline gives CDR1 SGHTA, CDR2 FQGNSA. The trim removed 5 bases at V and 3 bases at J, leaving 14 bases unmatched. The CDR3 has 19 amino acids. As DNA, the CDR3 is TGTGCCAGCAGCCGCCGTCTAGCGGGAGGGATTGTTAACTACAATGAGCAGTTCTTC. Protein product: CASSRRLAGGIVNYNEQFF.

The V and J genes are TRBV18 and TRBJ2-5, with 8 bases aligning to TRBD1. V gave up 4 bases and J gave up 4 bases; unmatched junction bases: 5. The germline CDR1 and CDR2 sequences are KGHSH and LQKENI. The CDR3 runs 14 residues. Here the CDR3 DNA reads TGTGCCAGCTCACGACAGGGGACTGGAGAGACCCAGTACTTC. Its translation is CASSRQGTGETQYF.

This clone has a single count. The rearrangement joins TRBV7-9 to TRBJ1-1; D is perhaps TRBD1 (6 bases). Per germline, CDR1 SEHNR and CDR2 FQNEAQ (reference sequence). The CDR3 is made up of 15 amino acids. With 2 bases removed from V and 0 bases from J, the gap between germline ends came to 10 bases. CDR3 sequence: CASSLPRTVNTEAFF. In nucleotides, the CDR3 is TGTGCCAGCAGCTTACCGCGGACAGTGAACACTGAAGCTTTCTTT.

V and J are TRBV5-1 and TRBJ2-5, with a weak D call TRBD2 (6 bases). This CDR3 spans 13 amino acids. The V and J ends lost 0 bases and 5 bases respectively, with 8 bases between them. CDR1 and CDR2 from the germline V gene are SGHRS and YFSETQ. CDR3 region: CASSLAGGETQYF. CDR3 DNA sequence: TGCGCCAGCAGCTTGGCCGGGGGTGAGACCCAGTACTTC.

V and J are TRBV7-9 and TRBJ1-5; D is undetermined. V was pared by 0 bases and J by 0 bases, with 12 bases between. The length of the CDR3 is 17 residues. CDR1 SEHNR and CDR2 FQNEAQ come from the germline V gene (reference sequence). CDR3 region: CASSLAPPGYSNQPQHF. Written as DNA, the CDR3 is TGTGCCAGCAGCTTAGCCCCTCCGGGGTATAGCAATCAGCCCCAGCATTTT.

The CDR3 sequence: CASIRGEGKTQYF. CDR3 bases: TGTGCCAGCATTCGGGGGGAAGGAAAGACCCAGTACTTC. This sequence joins TRBV2 and TRBJ2-5, with 7 bases identical to TRBD2. CDR1 and CDR2 from the germline V gene are SNHLY and FYNNEI. V lost 7 bases, J lost 6 bases, and 8 bases stayed unmatched. The CDR3 covers 13 residues.

V gene TRBV6-5 combines with J gene TRBJ1-1, with a tentative D call TRBD1 (6 bases). V lost 2 bases and J lost 1, with 11 bases in between. This CDR3 has 15 amino acids. Per germline, CDR1 MNHEY and CDR2 SVGAGI. The CDR3 region has the DNA TGTGCCAGCAGTTACCGTTCGACAGGGAACACTGAAGCTTTCTTT. Residues: CASSYRSTGNTEAFF.

The rearrangement joins TRBV18 to TRBJ2-5, with no clear D. Trimming took 6 bases from V and 2 from J, leaving 4 bases between them. The V gene's germline CDR1 is KGHSH and CDR2 LQKENI. CDR3 length: 11 amino acids. The CDR3 sequence: CASSRQETQYF. In nucleotides, the CDR3 is TGTGCCAGCTCTCGACAAGAGACCCAGTACTTC.

This clone was seen a handful of times. The chain uses TRBV19 and TRBJ1-4, with D hard to call. From germline, CDR1 is LNHDA and CDR2 SQIVND (reference sequence). Trimming removed 8 bases from V and 7 bases from J, with 11 bases in between. The CDR3 is 12 amino acids. Written as DNA, the CDR3 is TGTGCCAGTCCCCACCGGCGTGAAAAACTGTTTTTT. This codes for CASPHRREKLFF.

This clone was seen a few times. This chain links TRBV7-2 with TRBJ2-5; possibly TRBD1 for D (5 bases). Per the germline V gene, CDR1 is SGHTA and CDR2 is FQGNSA. V was clipped by 5 bases and J by 4 bases, with 11 bases between them. The CDR3 is made up of 13 amino acids. The DNA for the CDR3 is TGTGCCAGCAGCCGCAGGGTAGGAGAGACCCAGTACTTC. It translates to CASSRRVGETQYF. Based on the CDR3 plus reference TRBV7-2 and TRBJ2-5, the full variable domain is GAGVSQSPSNKVTEKGKDVELRCDPISGHTALYWYRQSLGQGLEFLIYFQGNSAPDKSGLPSDRFSAERTGGSVSTLTIQRTQQEDSAVYLCASSRRVGETQYFGPGTRLLVL.

This clone was observed a single time. This chain links TRBV11-2 with TRBJ1-2; D not resolved. CDR3 length: 13 residues. Germline CDR1 is SGHAT and CDR2 is FQNNGV. Deletions cut 7 bases from V and 5 bases from J, with 14 bases between. The CDR3 DNA follows: TGTGCCAGCACCCGGGGTTTGGGGTATGGCTACACCTTC. The encoded protein is CASTRGLGYGYTF.